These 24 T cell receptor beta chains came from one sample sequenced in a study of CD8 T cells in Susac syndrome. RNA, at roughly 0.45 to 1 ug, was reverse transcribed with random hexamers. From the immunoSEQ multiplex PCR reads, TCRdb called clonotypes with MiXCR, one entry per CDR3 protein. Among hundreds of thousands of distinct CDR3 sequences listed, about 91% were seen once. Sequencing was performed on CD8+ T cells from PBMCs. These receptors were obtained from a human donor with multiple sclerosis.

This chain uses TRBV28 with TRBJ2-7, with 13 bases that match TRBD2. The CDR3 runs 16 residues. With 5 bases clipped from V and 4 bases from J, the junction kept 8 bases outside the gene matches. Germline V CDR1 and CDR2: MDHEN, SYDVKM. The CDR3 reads CASSIRTSGGRYEQYF. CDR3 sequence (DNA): TGTGCCAGCAGTATCCGGACTAGCGGGGGACGTTACGAGCAGTACTTC.

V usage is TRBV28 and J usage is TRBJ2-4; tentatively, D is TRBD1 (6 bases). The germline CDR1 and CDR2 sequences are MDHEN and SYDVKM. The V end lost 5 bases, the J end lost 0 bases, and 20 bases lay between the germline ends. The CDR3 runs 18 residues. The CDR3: CASSPLTGRRLAKNIQYF. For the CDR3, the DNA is TGTGCCAGCAGTCCCCTCACAGGGCGCCGGCTAGCCAAAAACATTCAGTACTTC.

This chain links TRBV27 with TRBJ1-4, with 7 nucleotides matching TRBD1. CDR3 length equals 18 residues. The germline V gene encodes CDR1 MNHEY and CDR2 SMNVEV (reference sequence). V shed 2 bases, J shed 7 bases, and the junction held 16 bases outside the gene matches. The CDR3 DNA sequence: TGTGCCAGCAGTTTAAACGGTGTTGGGGCAGGGGGAAGTGAAAAACTGTTTTTT. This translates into CASSLNGVGAGGSEKLFF.

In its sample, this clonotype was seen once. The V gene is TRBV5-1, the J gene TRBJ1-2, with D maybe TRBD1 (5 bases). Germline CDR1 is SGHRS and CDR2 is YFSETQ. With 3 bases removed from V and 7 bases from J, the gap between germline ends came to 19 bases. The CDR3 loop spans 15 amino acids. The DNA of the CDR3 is TGCGCCAGCAGCTCCCTTCAGGGCCTATCGCTTGGCTACACCTTC. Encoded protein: CASSSLQGLSLGYTF.

CDR3 bases: TGCAGCGTAGAGCGGGAGGCTGGACGTGAGCAGTTCTTC. This gives the protein CSVEREAGREQFF. The chain has TRBV29-1 and TRBJ2-1; 9 bases are a match to TRBD2. Trimming cost V 6 bases and J 9 bases; bases outside gene matches: 9. CDR3 length equals 13 residues. Germline V gene sequence: CDR1 SQVTM, CDR2 ANQGSEA.

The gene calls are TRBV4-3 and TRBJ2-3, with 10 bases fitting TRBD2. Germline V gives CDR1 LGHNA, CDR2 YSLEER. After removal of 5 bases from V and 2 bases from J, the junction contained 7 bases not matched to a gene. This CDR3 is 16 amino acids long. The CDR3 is CASSASLAGLTDTQYF. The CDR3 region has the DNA TGCGCCAGCAGCGCATCACTAGCGGGGCTCACAGATACGCAGTATTTT.

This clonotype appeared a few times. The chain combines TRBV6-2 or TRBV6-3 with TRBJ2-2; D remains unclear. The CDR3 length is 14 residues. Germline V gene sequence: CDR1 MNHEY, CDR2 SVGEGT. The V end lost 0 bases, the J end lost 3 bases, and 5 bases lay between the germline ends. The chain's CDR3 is CASSYSSDTGELFF. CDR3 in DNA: TGTGCCAGCAGTTACTCTTCGGACACCGGGGAGCTGTTTTTT.

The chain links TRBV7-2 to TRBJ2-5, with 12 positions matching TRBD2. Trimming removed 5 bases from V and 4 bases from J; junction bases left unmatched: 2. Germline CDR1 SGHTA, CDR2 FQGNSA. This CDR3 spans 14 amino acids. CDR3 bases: TGTGCCAGCAGCGAGGGACTAGCGGGAGAGACCCAGTACTTC. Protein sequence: CASSEGLAGETQYF. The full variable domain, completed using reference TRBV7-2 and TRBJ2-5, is GAGVSQSPSNKVTEKGKDVELRCDPISGHTALYWYRQSLGQGLEFLIYFQGNSAPDKSGLPSDRFSAERTGGSVSTLTIQRTQQEDSAVYLCASSEGLAGETQYFGPGTRLLVL.

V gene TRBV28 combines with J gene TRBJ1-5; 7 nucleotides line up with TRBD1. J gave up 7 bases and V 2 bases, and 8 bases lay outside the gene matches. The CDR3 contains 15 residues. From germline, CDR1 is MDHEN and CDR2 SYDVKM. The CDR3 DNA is TGTGCCAGCAGTTTAGGCCCCTCAGGGGGACAGCCCCAGCATTTT. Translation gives CASSLGPSGGQPQHF. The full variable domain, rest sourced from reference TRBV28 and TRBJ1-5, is DVKVTQSSRYLVKRTGEKVFLECVQDMDHENMFWYRQDPGLGLRLIYFSYDVKMKEKGDIPEGYSVSREKKERFSLILESASTNQTSMYLCASSLGPSGGQPQHFGDGTRLSIL.

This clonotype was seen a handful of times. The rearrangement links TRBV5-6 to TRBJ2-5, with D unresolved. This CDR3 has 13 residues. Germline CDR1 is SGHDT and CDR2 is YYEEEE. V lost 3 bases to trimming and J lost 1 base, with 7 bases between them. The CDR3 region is CASSSDTQETQYF. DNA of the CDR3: TGTGCCAGCAGCTCGGATACCCAAGAGACCCAGTACTTC.

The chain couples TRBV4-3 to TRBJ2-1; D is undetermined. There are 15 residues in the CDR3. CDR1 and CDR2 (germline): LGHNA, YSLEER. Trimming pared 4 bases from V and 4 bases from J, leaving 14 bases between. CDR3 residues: CASSRYSDGYNEQFF. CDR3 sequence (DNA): TGCGCCAGCAGCCGTTACTCGGACGGATACAATGAGCAGTTCTTC.

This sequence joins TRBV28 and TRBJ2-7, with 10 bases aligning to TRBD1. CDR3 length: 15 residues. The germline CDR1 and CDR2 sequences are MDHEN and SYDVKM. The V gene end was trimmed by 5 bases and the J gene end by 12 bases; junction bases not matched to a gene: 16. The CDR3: CASSLTGGASLIWYF. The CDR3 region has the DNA TGTGCCAGCAGTCTGACAGGGGGCGCTTCCCTGATCTGGTACTTC.

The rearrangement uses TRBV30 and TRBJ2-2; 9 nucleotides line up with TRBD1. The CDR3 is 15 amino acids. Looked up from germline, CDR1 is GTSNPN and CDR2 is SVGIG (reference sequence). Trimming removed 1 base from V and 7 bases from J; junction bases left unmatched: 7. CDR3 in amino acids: CAWSGGQGGGGELFF. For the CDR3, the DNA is TGTGCCTGGAGTGGGGGACAGGGCGGTGGCGGGGAGCTGTTTTTT.

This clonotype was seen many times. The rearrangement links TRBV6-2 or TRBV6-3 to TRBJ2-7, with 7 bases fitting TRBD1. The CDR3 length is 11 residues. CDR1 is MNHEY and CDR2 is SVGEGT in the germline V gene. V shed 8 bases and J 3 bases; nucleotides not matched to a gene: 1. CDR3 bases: TGTGCCAGCCGGGACAGCTACGAGCAGTACTTC. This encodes CASRDSYEQYF.

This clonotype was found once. The CDR3 sequence is CATLAYQETQYF. The CDR3 bases are TGTGCCACCCTAGCGTACCAAGAGACCCAGTACTTC. The rearrangement joins TRBV6-2 or TRBV6-3 to TRBJ2-5, with a tentative D call TRBD2 (6 bases). In germline, CDR1 is MNHEY, CDR2 SVGEGT. Trimming cost V 10 bases and J 0 bases, with 9 bases left between them. The CDR3 runs 12 residues.

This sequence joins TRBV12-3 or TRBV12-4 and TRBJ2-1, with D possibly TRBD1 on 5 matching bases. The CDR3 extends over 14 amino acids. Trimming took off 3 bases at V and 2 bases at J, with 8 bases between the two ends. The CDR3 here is CASSFQDTYNEQFF. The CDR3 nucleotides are TGTGCCAGCAGTTTCCAGGACACCTACAATGAGCAGTTCTTC.

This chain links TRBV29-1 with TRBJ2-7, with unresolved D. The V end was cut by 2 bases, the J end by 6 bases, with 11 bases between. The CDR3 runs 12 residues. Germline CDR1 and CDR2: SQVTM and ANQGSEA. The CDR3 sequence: CSVELDPLEQYF. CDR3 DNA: TGCAGCGTTGAACTAGACCCTCTCGAGCAGTACTTC.

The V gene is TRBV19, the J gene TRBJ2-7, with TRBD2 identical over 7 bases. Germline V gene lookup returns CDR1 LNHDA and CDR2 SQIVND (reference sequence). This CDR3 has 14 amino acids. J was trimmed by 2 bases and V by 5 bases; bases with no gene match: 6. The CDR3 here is CASSWGGLPYEQYF. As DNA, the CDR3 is TGTGCCAGTAGTTGGGGGGGTCTCCCCTACGAGCAGTACTTC. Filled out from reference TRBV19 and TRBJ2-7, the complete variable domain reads DGGITQSPKYLFRKEGQNVTLSCEQNLNHDAMYWYRQDPGQGLRLIYYSQIVNDFQKGDIAEGYSVSREKKESFPLTVTSAQKNPTAFYLCASSWGGLPYEQYFGPGTRLTVT.

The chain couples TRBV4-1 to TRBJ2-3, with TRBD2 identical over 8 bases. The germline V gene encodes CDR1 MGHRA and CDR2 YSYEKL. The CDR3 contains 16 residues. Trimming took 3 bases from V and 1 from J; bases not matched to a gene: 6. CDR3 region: CASSHLGGEGTDTQYF. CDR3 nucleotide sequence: TGCGCCAGCAGCCACCTCGGGGGGGAGGGCACAGATACGCAGTATTTT.

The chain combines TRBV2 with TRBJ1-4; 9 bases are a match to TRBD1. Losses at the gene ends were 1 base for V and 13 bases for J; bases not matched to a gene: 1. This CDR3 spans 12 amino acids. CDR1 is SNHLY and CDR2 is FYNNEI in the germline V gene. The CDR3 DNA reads TGTGCCAGCAGTGAAGAGGGACAGGGACTGTTTTTT. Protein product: CASSEEGQGLFF.

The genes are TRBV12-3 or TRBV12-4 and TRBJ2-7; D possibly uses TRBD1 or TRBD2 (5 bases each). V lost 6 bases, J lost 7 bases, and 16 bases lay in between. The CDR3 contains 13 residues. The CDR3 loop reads CASSLGRRAEQYF. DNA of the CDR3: TGTGCCAGCAGCCTGGGACGGAGAGCTGAGCAGTACTTC.

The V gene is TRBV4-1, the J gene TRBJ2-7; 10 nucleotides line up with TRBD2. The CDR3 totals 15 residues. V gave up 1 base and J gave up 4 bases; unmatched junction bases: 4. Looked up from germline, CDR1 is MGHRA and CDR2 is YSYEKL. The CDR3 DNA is TGCGCCAGCAGCCAAGTGGAGACTAGCGGGTACGAGCAGTACTTC. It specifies CASSQVETSGYEQYF.

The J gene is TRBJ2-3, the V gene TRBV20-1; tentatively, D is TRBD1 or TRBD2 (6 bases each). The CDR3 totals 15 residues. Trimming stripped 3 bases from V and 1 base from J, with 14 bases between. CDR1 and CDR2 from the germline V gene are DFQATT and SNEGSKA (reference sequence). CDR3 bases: TGCAGTGCTAGTCTACAGGGAGGTGGCACAGATACGCAGTATTTT. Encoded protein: CSASLQGGGTDTQYF.

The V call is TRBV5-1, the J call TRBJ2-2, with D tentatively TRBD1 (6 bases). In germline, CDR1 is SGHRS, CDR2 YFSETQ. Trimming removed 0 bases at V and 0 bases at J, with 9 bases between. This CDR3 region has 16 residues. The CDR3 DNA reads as TGCGCCAGCAGCTTGGGGACAGAAGCGAACACCGGGGAGCTGTTTTTT. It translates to CASSLGTEANTGELFF. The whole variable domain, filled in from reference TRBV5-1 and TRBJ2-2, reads KAGVTQTPRYLIKTRGQQVTLSCSPISGHRSVSWYQQTPGQGLQFLFEYFSETQRNKGNFPGRFSGRQFSNSRSEMNVSTLELGDSALYLCASSLGTEANTGELFFGEGSRLTVL.